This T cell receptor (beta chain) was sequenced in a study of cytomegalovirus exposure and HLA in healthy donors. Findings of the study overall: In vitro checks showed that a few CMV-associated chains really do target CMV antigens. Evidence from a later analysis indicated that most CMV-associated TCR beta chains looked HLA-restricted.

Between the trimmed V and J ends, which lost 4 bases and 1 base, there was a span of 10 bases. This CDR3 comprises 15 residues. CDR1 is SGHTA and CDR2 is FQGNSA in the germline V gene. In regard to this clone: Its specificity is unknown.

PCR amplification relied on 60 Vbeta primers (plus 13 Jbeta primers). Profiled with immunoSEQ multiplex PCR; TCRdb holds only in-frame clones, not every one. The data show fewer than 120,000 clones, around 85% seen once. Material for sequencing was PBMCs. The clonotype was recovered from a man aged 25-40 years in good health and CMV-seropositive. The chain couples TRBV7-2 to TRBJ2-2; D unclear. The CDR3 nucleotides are TGTGCCAGCAGCTCCCGGTCACTGAACACCGGGGAGCTGTTTTTT. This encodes CASSSRSLNTGELFF.